These 13 T cell receptor beta chains came from one sample sequenced in a study of cytomegalovirus exposure and HLA in healthy donors. Researchers ran the PCR with 60 Vbeta and 13 Jbeta primers. Assay used: immunoSEQ multiplex PCR; TCRdb lists only in-frame clones, some missing. This sample yields around 220,000 clones, of which 70% to 80% are seen a single time; about 1.9% belongs to the top ten. The source material was PBMCs. The receptors derive from a woman under 40 in good health and CMV-seronegative.

The chain has TRBV9 and TRBJ2-1, with 14 bases identical to TRBD2. There are 15 residues in the CDR3. V was clipped by 3 bases and J by 9 bases; unmatched bases: 5. Looked up from germline, CDR1 is SGDLS and CDR2 is YYNGEE. The CDR3 bases are TGTGCCAGCAGCGGACAGACTAGCGGGGGGGCTGAGCAGTTCTTC. Translating it yields CASSGQTSGGAEQFF.

This clone was seen a few times. The chain uses TRBV7-8 and TRBJ1-1; D remains unclear. Germline V gene data show CDR1 as SGHVS and CDR2 as FQNEAQ. V was shortened by 6 bases and J by 2 bases, with 13 bases between the two germline ends. The CDR3 extends over 14 amino acids. Here the CDR3 DNA reads TGTGCCAGCAGTCCACAGACGGGAAACACTGAAGCTTTCTTT. Translation: CASSPQTGNTEAFF.

The chain joins TRBV13 to TRBJ1-6; tentative D call: TRBD1 (5 bases). This CDR3 has 15 amino acids. Germline V gene sequence: CDR1 PRHDT, CDR2 FYEKMQ (reference sequence). The V gene lost 4 bases and the J gene lost 4 bases, with 11 bases spanning the gap. In nucleotides, the CDR3 is TGTGCCAGCAGCTCAGGGACTCAGTATAATTCACCCCTCCACTTT. Its protein product is CASSSGTQYNSPLHF.

The chain recombines TRBV5-5 with TRBJ2-1; tentatively, D is TRBD1 (5 bases). CDR3 length equals 13 residues. V lost 4 bases to trimming and J lost 10 bases, with 15 bases between them. From germline, CDR1 is SGHKS and CDR2 YYEKEE (reference sequence). The chain's CDR3 is CASSGPSPGEQFF. The DNA for the CDR3 is TGTGCCAGCAGCGGTCCATCCCCAGGGGAGCAGTTCTTC.

This clone has a handful of counts. The V and J genes are TRBV6-6 and TRBJ2-2, with D tentatively TRBD1 (8 bases). Germline-derived CDR1 and CDR2 are MNHNY and SVGAGI (reference sequence). This CDR3 spans 15 amino acids. V was cut by 5 bases and J by 4 bases, with 14 bases left in between. The CDR3 DNA sequence: TGTGCCAGCAGTGCATACAGGGGGGGCACCGGGGAGCTGTTTTTT. It codes for CASSAYRGGTGELFF.

This chain uses TRBV7-2 with TRBJ1-1; D is unresolved. The germline V gene encodes CDR1 SGHTA and CDR2 FQGNSA. The CDR3 length is 13 residues. With 5 bases removed from V and 1 base from J, the gap between germline ends came to 8 bases. CDR3 loop: CASSRVPNTEAFF. The CDR3 DNA sequence: TGTGCCAGCAGCCGTGTCCCGAACACTGAAGCTTTCTTT. The full variable domain, completed using reference TRBV7-2 and TRBJ1-1, is GAGVSQSPSNKVTEKGKDVELRCDPISGHTALYWYRQSLGQGLEFLIYFQGNSAPDKSGLPSDRFSAERTGGSVSTLTIQRTQQEDSAVYLCASSRVPNTEAFFGQGTRLTVV.

The chain carries TRBV6-5 and TRBJ2-3; weak D call: TRBD1 (6 bases). Looked up from germline, CDR1 is MNHEY and CDR2 is SVGAGI. CDR3 length equals 13 residues. The V end lost 6 bases, the J end lost 4 bases, and 11 bases lay between the germline ends. CDR3 residues: CASSRSGADTQYF. CDR3 bases: TGTGCCAGCAGCAGATCAGGGGCAGATACGCAGTATTTT.

The V call is TRBV4-2, the J call TRBJ2-5; TRBD1 might be the D (5 bases). Trimming took 1 base from V and 2 from J, leaving 11 bases between them. The CDR3 contains 15 residues. Germline V gene lookup returns CDR1 LGHNA and CDR2 YNFKEQ. CDR3 sequence reads: CASSQGGTGQETQYF. The CDR3 DNA reads TGTGCCAGCAGCCAAGGGGGCACAGGACAAGAGACCCAGTACTTC.

The rearrangement uses TRBV19 and TRBJ1-4; no clear D. Germline V CDR1 and CDR2: LNHDA, SQIVND (reference sequence). The CDR3 covers 15 residues. Trimming shortened V by 5 bases and J by 1 base, and 11 bases separated the two germline ends. CDR3 coding DNA: TGTGCCAGTAGTCCTTGGGGAGGAACTAATGAAAAACTGTTTTTT. Translation: CASSPWGGTNEKLFF. The entire variable domain, with the rest obtained from reference TRBV19 and TRBJ1-4, is as follows: DGGITQSPKYLFRKEGQNVTLSCEQNLNHDAMYWYRQDPGQGLRLIYYSQIVNDFQKGDIAEGYSVSREKKESFPLTVTSAQKNPTAFYLCASSPWGGTNEKLFFGSGTQLSVL.

This sequence joins TRBV11-2 and TRBJ1-1; D remains ambiguous. Germline V gives CDR1 SGHAT, CDR2 FQNNGV. The CDR3 has 15 amino acids. V was pared by 5 bases and J by 0 bases, with 13 bases between. CDR3 amino acids: CASSPNSYMNTEAFF. The CDR3 DNA reads as TGTGCCAGCAGCCCTAACAGCTACATGAACACTGAAGCTTTCTTT.

The V and J genes are TRBV5-1 and TRBJ1-1; D unclear. The CDR3 is 15 amino acids. V was clipped by 0 bases and J by 6 bases, with 15 bases between them. Per germline, CDR1 SGHRS and CDR2 YFSETQ. CDR3 residues: CASSLDEAGSAEAFF. Here the CDR3 DNA reads TGCGCCAGCAGCTTGGACGAAGCGGGAAGCGCTGAAGCTTTCTTT.

This sequence joins TRBV11-2 and TRBJ2-3; 10 positions agree with TRBD1. This CDR3 comprises 14 residues. Germline V gene lookup returns CDR1 SGHAT and CDR2 FQNNGV. Trimming at V came to 4 bases and at J to 6 bases, leaving 4 bases not matched to a gene. The CDR3 DNA is TGTGCCAGCAGCTCGGGACAGGGGCTTGATACGCAGTATTTT. This encodes CASSSGQGLDTQYF.

The rearrangement uses TRBV6-1 and TRBJ2-1, with a weak D call TRBD2 (5 bases). Looked up from germline, CDR1 is MNHNS and CDR2 is SASEGT. The V end was cut by 1 base, the J end by 4 bases, with 14 bases between. The CDR3 contains 16 residues. This CDR3 is CASSEDEAVRYNEQFF. In nucleotides, the CDR3 is TGTGCCAGCAGTGAAGACGAAGCGGTTAGATACAATGAGCAGTTCTTC.